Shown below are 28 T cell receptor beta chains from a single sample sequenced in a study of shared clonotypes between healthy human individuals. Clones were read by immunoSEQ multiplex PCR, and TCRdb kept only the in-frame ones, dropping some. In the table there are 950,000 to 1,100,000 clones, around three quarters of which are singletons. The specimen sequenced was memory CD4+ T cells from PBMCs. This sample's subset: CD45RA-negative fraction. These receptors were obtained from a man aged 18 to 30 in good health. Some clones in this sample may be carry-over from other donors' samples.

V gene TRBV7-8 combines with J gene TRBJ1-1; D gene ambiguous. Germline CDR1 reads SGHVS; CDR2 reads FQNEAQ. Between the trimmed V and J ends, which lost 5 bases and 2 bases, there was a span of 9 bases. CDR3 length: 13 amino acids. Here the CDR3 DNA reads TGTGCCAGCAGCGCTCGAATTAACACTGAAGCTTTCTTT. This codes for CASSARINTEAFF.

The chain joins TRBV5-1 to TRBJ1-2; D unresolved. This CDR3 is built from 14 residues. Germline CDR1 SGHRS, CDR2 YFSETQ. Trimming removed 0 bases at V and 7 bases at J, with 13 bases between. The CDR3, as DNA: TGCGCCAGCAGCTTGGCGGGATCGGGAGGTGGCTACACCTTC. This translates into CASSLAGSGGGYTF.

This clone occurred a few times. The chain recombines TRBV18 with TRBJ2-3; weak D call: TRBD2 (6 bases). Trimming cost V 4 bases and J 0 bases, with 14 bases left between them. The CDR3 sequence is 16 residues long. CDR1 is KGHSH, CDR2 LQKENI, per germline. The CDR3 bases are TGTGCCAGCTCACTTACGACAGCGGGTAGCACAGATACGCAGTATTTT. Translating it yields CASSLTTAGSTDTQYF. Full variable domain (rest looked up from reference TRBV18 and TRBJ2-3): NAGVMQNPRHLVRRRGQEARLRCSPMKGHSHVYWYRQLPEEGLKFMVYLQKENIIDESGMPKERFSAEFPKEGPSILRIQQVVRGDSAAYFCASSLTTAGSTDTQYFGPGTRLTVL.

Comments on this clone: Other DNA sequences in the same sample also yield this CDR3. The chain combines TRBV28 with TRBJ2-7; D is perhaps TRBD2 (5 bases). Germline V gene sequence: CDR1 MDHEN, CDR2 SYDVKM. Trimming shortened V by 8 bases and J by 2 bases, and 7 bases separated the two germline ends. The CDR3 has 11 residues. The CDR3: CASGGTYEQYF. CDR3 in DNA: TGTGCCAGCGGAGGTACCTACGAGCAGTACTTC.

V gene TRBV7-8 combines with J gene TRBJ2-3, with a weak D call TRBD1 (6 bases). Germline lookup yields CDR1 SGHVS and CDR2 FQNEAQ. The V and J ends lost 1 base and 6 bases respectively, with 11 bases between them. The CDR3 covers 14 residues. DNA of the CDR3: TGTGCCAGCAGCTTAGAACAGGGAACGGATACGCAGTATTTT. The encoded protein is CASSLEQGTDTQYF. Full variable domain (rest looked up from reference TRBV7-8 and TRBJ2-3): GAGVSQSPRYKVAKRGQDVALRCDPISGHVSLFWYQQALGQGPEFLTYFQNEAQLDKSGLPSDRFFAERPEGSVSTLKIQRTQQEDSAVYLCASSLEQGTDTQYFGPGTRLTVL.

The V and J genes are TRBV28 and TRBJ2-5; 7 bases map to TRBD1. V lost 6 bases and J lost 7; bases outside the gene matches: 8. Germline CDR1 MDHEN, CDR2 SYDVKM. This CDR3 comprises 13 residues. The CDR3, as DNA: TGTGCCAGCAGATACAGGGGCGCGGGGACCCAGTACTTC. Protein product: CASRYRGAGTQYF.

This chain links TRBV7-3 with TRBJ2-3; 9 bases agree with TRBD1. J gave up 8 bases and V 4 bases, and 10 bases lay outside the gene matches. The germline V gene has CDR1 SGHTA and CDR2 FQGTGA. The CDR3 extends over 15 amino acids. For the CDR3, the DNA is TGTGCCAGCAGCTCCTGGGGACAGGGTCGGGGTACGCAGTATTTT. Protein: CASSSWGQGRGTQYF.

CDR3 bases: TGTGCCAGCAGTGAATGGGTAGGGGGCACCGGGGAGCTGTTTTTT. This encodes CASSEWVGGTGELFF. This chain uses TRBV25-1 with TRBJ2-2, with D perhaps matching TRBD1 (6 bases). V gave up 1 base and J gave up 4 bases, with 10 bases separating them. CDR3 length equals 15 residues. Germline CDR1 and CDR2: MGHDK and SYGVNS.

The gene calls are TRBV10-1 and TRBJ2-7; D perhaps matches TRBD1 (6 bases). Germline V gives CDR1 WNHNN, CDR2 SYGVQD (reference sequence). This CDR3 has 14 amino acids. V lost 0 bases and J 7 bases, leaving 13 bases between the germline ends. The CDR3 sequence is CASSESSGVGEQYF. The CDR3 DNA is TGCGCCAGCAGTGAGTCGTCAGGGGTGGGTGAGCAGTACTTC.

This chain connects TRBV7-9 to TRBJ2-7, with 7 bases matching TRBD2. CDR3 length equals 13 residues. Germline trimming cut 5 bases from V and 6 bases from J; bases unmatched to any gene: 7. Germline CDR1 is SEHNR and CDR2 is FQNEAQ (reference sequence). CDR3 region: CASSGGGGFEQYF. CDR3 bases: TGTGCCAGCAGCGGTGGGGGAGGGTTCGAGCAGTACTTC.

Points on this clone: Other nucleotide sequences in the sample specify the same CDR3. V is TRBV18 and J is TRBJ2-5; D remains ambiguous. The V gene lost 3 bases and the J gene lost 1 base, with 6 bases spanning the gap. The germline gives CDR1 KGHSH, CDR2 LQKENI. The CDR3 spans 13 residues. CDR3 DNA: TGTGCCAGCTCACCGGTCGGCCAAGAGACCCAGTACTTC. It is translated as CASSPVGQETQYF.

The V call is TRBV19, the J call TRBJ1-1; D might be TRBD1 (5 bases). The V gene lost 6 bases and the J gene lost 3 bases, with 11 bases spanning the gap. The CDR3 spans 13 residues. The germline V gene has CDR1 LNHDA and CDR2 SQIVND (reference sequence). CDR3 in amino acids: CASSGGHYTEAFF. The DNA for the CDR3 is TGTGCCAGTAGCGGCGGACACTACACTGAAGCTTTCTTT.

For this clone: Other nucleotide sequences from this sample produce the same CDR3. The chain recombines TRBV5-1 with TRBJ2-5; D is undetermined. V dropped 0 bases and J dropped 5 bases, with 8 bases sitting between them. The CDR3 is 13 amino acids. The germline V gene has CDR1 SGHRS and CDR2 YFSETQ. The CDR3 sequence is CASSLATEETQYF. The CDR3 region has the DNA TGCGCCAGCAGCTTGGCTACGGAGGAGACCCAGTACTTC.

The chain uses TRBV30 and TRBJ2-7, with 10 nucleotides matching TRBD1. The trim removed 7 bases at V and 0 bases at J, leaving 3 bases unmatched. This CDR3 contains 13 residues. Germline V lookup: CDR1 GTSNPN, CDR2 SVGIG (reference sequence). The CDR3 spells CAYRDRGSYEQYF. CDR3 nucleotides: TGTGCCTACCGGGACAGGGGCTCCTACGAGCAGTACTTC.

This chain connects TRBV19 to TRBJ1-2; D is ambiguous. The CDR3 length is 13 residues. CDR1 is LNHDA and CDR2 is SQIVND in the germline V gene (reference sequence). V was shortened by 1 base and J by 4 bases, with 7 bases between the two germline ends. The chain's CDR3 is CASSIGGAYGYTF. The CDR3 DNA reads TGTGCCAGTAGTATAGGGGGAGCCTATGGCTACACCTTC.

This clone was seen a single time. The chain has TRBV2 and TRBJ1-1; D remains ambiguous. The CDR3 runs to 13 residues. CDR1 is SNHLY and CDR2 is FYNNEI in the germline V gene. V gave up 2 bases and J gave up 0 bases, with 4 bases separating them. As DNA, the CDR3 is TGTGCCAGCAGTGAATGGGTGAACACTGAAGCTTTCTTT. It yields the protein CASSEWVNTEAFF.

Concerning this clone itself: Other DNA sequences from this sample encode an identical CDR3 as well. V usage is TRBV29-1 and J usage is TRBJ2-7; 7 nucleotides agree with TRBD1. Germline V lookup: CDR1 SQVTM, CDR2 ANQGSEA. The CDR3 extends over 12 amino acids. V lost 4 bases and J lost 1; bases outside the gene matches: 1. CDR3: CSVGTGSYEQYF. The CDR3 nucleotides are TGCAGCGTTGGGACAGGATCCTACGAGCAGTACTTC.

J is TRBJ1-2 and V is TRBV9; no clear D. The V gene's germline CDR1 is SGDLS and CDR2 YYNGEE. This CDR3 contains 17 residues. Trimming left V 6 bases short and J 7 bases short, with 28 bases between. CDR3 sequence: CASKDGEGYETESGYTF. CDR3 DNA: TGTGCCAGCAAAGATGGGGAGGGCTACGAAACGGAAAGTGGCTACACCTTC.

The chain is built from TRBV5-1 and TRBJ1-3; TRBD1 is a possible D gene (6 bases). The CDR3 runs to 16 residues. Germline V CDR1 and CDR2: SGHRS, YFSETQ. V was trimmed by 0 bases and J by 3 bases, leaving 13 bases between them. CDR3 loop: CASSLAGHRFGNTIYF. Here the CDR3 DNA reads TGCGCCAGCAGCTTGGCGGGACATCGCTTTGGAAACACCATATATTTT.

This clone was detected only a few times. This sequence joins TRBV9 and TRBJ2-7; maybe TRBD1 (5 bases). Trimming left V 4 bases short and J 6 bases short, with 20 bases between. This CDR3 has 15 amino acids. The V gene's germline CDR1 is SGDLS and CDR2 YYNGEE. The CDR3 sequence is CASSPQGGSTGEQYF. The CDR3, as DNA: TGTGCCAGCAGCCCGCAGGGTGGGTCTACTGGCGAGCAGTACTTC.

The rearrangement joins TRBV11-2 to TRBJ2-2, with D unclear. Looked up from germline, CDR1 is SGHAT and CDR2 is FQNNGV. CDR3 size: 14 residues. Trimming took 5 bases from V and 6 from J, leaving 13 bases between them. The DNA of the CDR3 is TGTGCCAGCAGCCCAACGGCTACGCCCGGGGAGCTGTTTTTT. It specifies CASSPTATPGELFF.

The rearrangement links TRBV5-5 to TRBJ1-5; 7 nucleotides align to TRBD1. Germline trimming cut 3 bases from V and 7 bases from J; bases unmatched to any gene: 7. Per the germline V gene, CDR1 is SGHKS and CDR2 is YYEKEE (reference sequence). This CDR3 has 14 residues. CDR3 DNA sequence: TGTGCCAGCAGCTCCGGGACAGTTAACCAGCCCCAGCATTTT. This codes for CASSSGTVNQPQHF. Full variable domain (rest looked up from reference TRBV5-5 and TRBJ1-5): DAGVTQSPTHLIKTRGQQVTLRCSPISGHKSVSWYQQVLGQGPQFIFQYYEKEERGRGNFPDRFSARQFPNYSSELNVNALLLGDSALYLCASSSGTVNQPQHFGDGTRLSIL.

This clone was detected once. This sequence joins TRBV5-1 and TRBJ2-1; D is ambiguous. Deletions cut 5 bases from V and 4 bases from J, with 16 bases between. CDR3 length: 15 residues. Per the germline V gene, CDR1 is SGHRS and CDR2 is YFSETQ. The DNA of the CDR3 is TGCGCCAGCAGGCCAGAATTAATTAGTTACAATGAGCAGTTCTTC. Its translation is CASRPELISYNEQFF.

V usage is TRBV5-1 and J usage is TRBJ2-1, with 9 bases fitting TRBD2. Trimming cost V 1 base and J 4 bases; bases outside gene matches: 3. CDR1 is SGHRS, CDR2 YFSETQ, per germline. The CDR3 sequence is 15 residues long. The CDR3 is CASSLSLAGYNEQFF. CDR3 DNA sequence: TGCGCCAGCAGCTTGTCTCTAGCGGGATACAATGAGCAGTTCTTC.

This CDR3 is CASSYRDSRDGYTF. The CDR3 DNA sequence: TGTGCCAGCAGTTACCGGGACAGCAGGGACGGCTACACCTTC. The genes are TRBV28 and TRBJ1-2; 7 bases fit TRBD1. The V and J ends lost 4 bases and 8 bases, in that order; junction bases with no gene match: 10. The CDR3 consists of 14 residues. Germline assignment: CDR1 MDHEN and CDR2 SYDVKM.

CDR3 region: CASSAGGWETQYF. In DNA, the CDR3 is TGTGCCAGCAGCGCTGGAGGATGGGAAACCCAGTACTTC. The V call is TRBV9, the J call TRBJ2-5; tentative D call: TRBD2 (5 bases). Looked up from germline, CDR1 is SGDLS and CDR2 is YYNGEE. This CDR3 contains 13 residues. V was trimmed by 3 bases and J by 8 bases, leaving 14 bases between them.

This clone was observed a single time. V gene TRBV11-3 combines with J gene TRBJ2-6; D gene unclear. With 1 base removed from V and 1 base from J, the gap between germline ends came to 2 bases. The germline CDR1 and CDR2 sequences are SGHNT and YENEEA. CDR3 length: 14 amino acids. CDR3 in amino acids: CASSLGSGANVLTF. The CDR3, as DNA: TGTGCCAGCAGCTTAGGGTCTGGGGCCAACGTCCTGACTTTC.

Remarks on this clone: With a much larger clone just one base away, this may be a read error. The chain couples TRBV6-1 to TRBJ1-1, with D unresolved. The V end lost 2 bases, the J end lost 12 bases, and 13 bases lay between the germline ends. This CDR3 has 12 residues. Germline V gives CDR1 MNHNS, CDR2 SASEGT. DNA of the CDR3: TGTGCCAGCAGTGAACCAGCACACGGCACTTTCTTT. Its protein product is CASSEPAHGTFF.